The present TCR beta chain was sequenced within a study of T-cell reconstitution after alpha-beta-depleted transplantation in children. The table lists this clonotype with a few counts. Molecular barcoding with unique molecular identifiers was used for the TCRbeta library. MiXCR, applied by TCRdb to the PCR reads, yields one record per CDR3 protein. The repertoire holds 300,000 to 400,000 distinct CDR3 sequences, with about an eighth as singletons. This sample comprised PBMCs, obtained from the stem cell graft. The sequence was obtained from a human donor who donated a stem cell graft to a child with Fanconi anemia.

The CDR3 loop is CASSLTRDNEQYF. The CDR3 DNA follows: TGTGCCAGCTCACTCACCAGGGACAACGAGCAGTACTTC. The genes are TRBV18 and TRBJ2-7, with a weak D call TRBD1 (6 bases). This CDR3 has 13 amino acids. Germline V CDR1 and CDR2: KGHSH, LQKENI. V lost 4 bases and J 5 bases, leaving 12 bases between the germline ends.